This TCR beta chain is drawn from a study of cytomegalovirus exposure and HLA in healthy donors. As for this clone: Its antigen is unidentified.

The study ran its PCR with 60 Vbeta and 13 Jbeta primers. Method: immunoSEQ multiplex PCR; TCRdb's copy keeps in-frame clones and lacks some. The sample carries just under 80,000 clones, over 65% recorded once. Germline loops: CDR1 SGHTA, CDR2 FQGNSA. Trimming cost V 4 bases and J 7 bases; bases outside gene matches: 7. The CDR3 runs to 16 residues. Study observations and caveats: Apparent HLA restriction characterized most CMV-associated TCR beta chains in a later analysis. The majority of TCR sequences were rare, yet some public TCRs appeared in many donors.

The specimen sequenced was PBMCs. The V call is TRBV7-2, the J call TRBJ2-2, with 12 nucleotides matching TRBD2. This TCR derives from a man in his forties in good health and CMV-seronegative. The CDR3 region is CASSSGLAGILGELFF. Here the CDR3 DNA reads TGTGCCAGCAGCTCAGGACTAGCGGGAATACTCGGGGAGCTGTTTTTT.